The rows below give T cell receptor beta chains drawn from one sample of a study of identical twins. TCRdb re-called the 5' RACE reads through MiXCR, storing one row per CDR3 protein. Among approximately 260,000 distinct CDR3 sequences, 11% to 15% were seen once, and the ten largest hold 8.8%. The sequenced sample was memory (CD45RO+) T cells sorted from blood. The source is a woman aged 18 to 35 in good health. CDR3s include the opening cysteine and the closing phenylalanine or tryptophan. D genes are given only for firm matches. Rows give clone size only sometimes, using once, few, many, or a class for an expanded clone.

DNA,CDR3,size,D,J,V
TGTGCCAGCAGCTTATCGAGGGATAATGGCTACACCTTC,CASSLSRDNGYTF,.,.,TRBJ1-2,TRBV7-2
TGTGCCAGCAGCTTTGGGGGGGCCAACTACAATGAGCAGTTCTTC,CASSFGGANYNEQFF,.,.,TRBJ2-1,TRBV11-2
TGTGCCACCGGACAGGCCTACGAGCAGTACTTC,CATGQAYEQYF,.,TRBD1,TRBJ2-7,TRBV30
TGTGCCAGCAGCTTAGAGGCTACCCCCCATACGCAGTATTTT,CASSLEATPHTQYF,many,.,TRBJ2-3,TRBV11-2
TGTGCCAGTAGTAGAGTCAATTATGGCTACACCTTC,CASSRVNYGYTF,many,.,TRBJ1-2,TRBV19
TGTGCCAGCAGCCCACAAGGGATGGGGACCCAGTACTTC,CASSPQGMGTQYF,.,.,TRBJ2-5,TRBV7-2
TGTGCCAGCAGCTTAGTCGGGCTAGCGGGCACAGATACGCAGTATTTT,CASSLVGLAGTDTQYF,many,TRBD2,TRBJ2-3,TRBV7-6
TGTGCCAGCAGCTCCACAGCCGGACTAGCGGGGGCCTTTAGCTCCTACGAGCAGTACTTC,CASSSTAGLAGAFSSYEQYF,.,TRBD2,TRBJ2-7,TRBV27
TGCGCCAGCTGGGGGATGAACACTGAAGCTTTCTTT,CASWGMNTEAFF,.,.,TRBJ1-1,TRBV5-1
TGTGCCAGCAGCGGACTAGCGGCGGAAGATACGCAGTATTTT,CASSGLAAEDTQYF,few,TRBD2,TRBJ2-3,TRBV3-1
TGCGCCAGCAGCTTGGCCCAGGGATCGGGGAGCGAGCAGTACTTC,CASSLAQGSGSEQYF,.,.,TRBJ2-7,TRBV5-1
TGTGCCAGCAGTCCGACTAGCACCGGGGAGCTGTTTTTT,CASSPTSTGELFF,.,.,TRBJ2-2,TRBV28
TGTGCCAGCAGCCGGGGACGCGACGATACGCAGTATTTT,CASSRGRDDTQYF,.,.,TRBJ2-3,TRBV6-4
TGTGCCAGCAGTAACAGTAACACCGGGGAGCTGTTTTTT,CASSNSNTGELFF,.,.,TRBJ2-2,TRBV6-6
TGCGCCACCGCACCAAGACTGGAGGAGCTAGCTTTCTTT,CATAPRLEELAFF,few,.,TRBJ1-1,TRBV5-1
TGTGCCAGCAGTGAGGAGGTACAGGGTGTAACAGATACGCAGTATTTT,CASSEEVQGVTDTQYF,.,.,TRBJ2-3,TRBV6-1
TGTGCCACCAGTGTCGGGGAGAACTATGGCTACACCTTC,CATSVGENYGYTF,few,.,TRBJ1-2,TRBV15
TGTGCCAGCAGCCCCCCTCGGGGGACTAGCGGGTACAATGAGCAGTTCTTC,CASSPPRGTSGYNEQFF,many,TRBD2,TRBJ2-1,TRBV3-1
TGTGCCGGCAGCCAGACAGGGTTCTATGGCTACACCTTC,CAGSQTGFYGYTF,.,TRBD1,TRBJ1-2,TRBV5-4
TGTGCCAGCAGTTCAACCAGGGGGTGGTATAATTCACCCCTCCACTTT,CASSSTRGWYNSPLHF,many,TRBD1,TRBJ1-6,TRBV12-3/TRBV12-4
TGTGCCAGCAGCATTCAAGGGGCAATGCGGCAGCCCCAGCATTTT,CASSIQGAMRQPQHF,few,.,TRBJ1-5,TRBV21-1
TGTGCCAGCAGCTTACGGCAGGCTAGCGGGGACATTCAGTACTTC,CASSLRQASGDIQYF,few,TRBD2,TRBJ2-4,TRBV11-2
TGCAGCGTTGACAGGGGGCGCACCGGGGAGCTGTTTTTT,CSVDRGRTGELFF,few,TRBD1,TRBJ2-2,TRBV29-1
TGTGCCAGGGGGGACCGCGCTGACGAGCAGTACTTC,CARGDRADEQYF,.,.,TRBJ2-7,TRBV2
TGTGCCAGCAGAAAACCAGCGGGAGGGTACAATGAGCAGTTCTTC,CASRKPAGGYNEQFF,few,TRBD2,TRBJ2-1,TRBV6-1
TGTGCCAGCCAGACAGGGGCAAGTTACAATGAGCAGTTCTTC,CASQTGASYNEQFF,few,TRBD1,TRBJ2-1,TRBV12-3/TRBV12-4
TGCAGTGCTACCCATGACCAGTACAATGAGCAGTTCTTC,CSATHDQYNEQFF,few,.,TRBJ2-1,TRBV20-1
TGTGCCAGCCTCCCCAGGCAGGGGGACAGGGCGTTTCAGCCCCAGCATTTT,CASLPRQGDRAFQPQHF,few,TRBD1,TRBJ1-5,TRBV12-3/TRBV12-4
TGTGCCAGCGGATGGGAGACCCAGTACTTC,CASGWETQYF,few,.,TRBJ2-5,TRBV12-3/TRBV12-4
TGTGCCAGCAGTGAGAGGGCCGGGGCCTACGAGCAGTACTTC,CASSERAGAYEQYF,few,.,TRBJ2-7,TRBV2
TGTGCCAGCAGCCGCGCTCTCCTCCAAGAGACCCAGTACTTC,CASSRALLQETQYF,.,.,TRBJ2-5,TRBV7-2
TGCAGTGCTAGAGATCCTCTTACTCCGGGCACAGATACGCAGTATTTT,CSARDPLTPGTDTQYF,.,.,TRBJ2-3,TRBV20-1
TGTGCCAGCAGTACGGGACCGGAGGGCGAGCAGTACTTC,CASSTGPEGEQYF,few,.,TRBJ2-7,TRBV6-1
TGCAGCGTTGAAGAAGGGTGGAACGAAGCTTTCTTT,CSVEEGWNEAFF,few,.,TRBJ1-1,TRBV29-1
TGTGCCAGCAGCTTAATGGGACTAGCGACAGATACGCAGTATTTT,CASSLMGLATDTQYF,few,TRBD2,TRBJ2-3,TRBV7-2
TGTGCCAGCAGTGAGATCTTCTCTGGAAACACCATATATTTT,CASSEIFSGNTIYF,.,.,TRBJ1-3,TRBV14
TGTGCCAGCACTCGCGGGGATGAGACCCAGTACTTC,CASTRGDETQYF,few,.,TRBJ2-5,TRBV12-3/TRBV12-4
TGTGCCTCAGCCCTTTACTCTTCGGGTAGTGAGCAGTTCTTC,CASALYSSGSEQFF,once,.,TRBJ2-1,TRBV30
TGTGCCAGCAGCTTGGACAGGTTGGACTATGGCTACACCTTC,CASSLDRLDYGYTF,few,TRBD1,TRBJ1-2,TRBV7-8
TGTGCCAGCAGCCCTAGCGCGACCCAGTACTTC,CASSPSATQYF,many,.,TRBJ2-5,TRBV7-2
TGTGCCACCAAGGGGGAGGGGGCGAGTGAAGCTTTCTTT,CATKGEGASEAFF,few,TRBD1,TRBJ1-1,TRBV6-6